A selection of T cell receptor beta chains follows, all from one sample in a study of blood T cell repertoires in COVID-19. Sequencing used immunoSEQ multiplex PCR; TCRdb keeps in-frame clones, though not all of them. The top ten hold around 2% of the sample, which has 100,000 to 150,000 clones, 92% seen once. Sequencing input: peripheral blood. These receptors originate from a man aged 50 to 60 with COVID-19, enrolled during active disease. Both conserved end residues are part of each CDR3. Each record gives: J gene, V gene, clone size, D gene, CDR3 DNA, CDR3 protein. D genes are given only for firm matches. Clone size is given for some rows only: seen once, a few or many times, or a class if the clone is expanded.

>TRBJ1-2|TRBV19|NA|NA
TGTGCCAGTAGCCCGACAGAATATGGCTACACCTTC
CASSPTEYGYTF
>TRBJ1-6|TRBV7-2|NA|TRBD1
TGTGCCGTCCTAAGGGACAGGCCTGATTCACCCCTCCACTTT
CAVLRDRPDSPLHF
>TRBJ2-2|TRBV28|NA|NA
TGTGCCAGCAGTTTACGCGCGTACGGGGAGCTGTTTTTT
CASSLRAYGELFF
>TRBJ2-7|TRBV4-2|few|TRBD2
TGTGCCAGCAGCCAAAGGACTAGCGGCTCCTACGAGCAGTACTTC
CASSQRTSGSYEQYF
>TRBJ2-1|TRBV29-1|NA|NA
TGCAGCGTTGATAATTTCCGTTACAATGAGCAGTTCTTC
CSVDNFRYNEQFF
>TRBJ1-6|TRBV18|NA|TRBD1
TGTGCCAGCTCACAAGCAGGGGGAGGATCACCCCTCCACTTT
CASSQAGGGSPLHF
>TRBJ2-5|TRBV2|NA|NA
TGTGCCAGCAGTGGCCGGGGAATCAGGGAGACCCAGTACTTC
CASSGRGIRETQYF
>TRBJ1-1|TRBV7-2|NA|TRBD1
TGTGCCAGCAGCTCCCAGGGGGCCTCGGGAACTGAAGCTTTCTTT
CASSSQGASGTEAFF
>TRBJ1-5|TRBV28|NA|TRBD1
TGTGCCAGCAGTGGGGACAGGGATAGCCAGCCCCAGCATTTT
CASSGDRDSQPQHF
>TRBJ2-1|TRBV24-1|NA|NA
TGTGCCACCAGCGCATCAGGGGACTACTACAATGAGCAGTTCTTC
CATSASGDYYNEQFF
>TRBJ2-1|TRBV11-2|NA|TRBD2
TGTGCCAGCAGAAGACTAGCGGGGTTCTACAATGAGCAGTTCTTC
CASRRLAGFYNEQFF
>TRBJ2-3|TRBV30|NA|NA
TGTGCCTGGAGGGCGCAGGGGACAGATACGCAGTATTTT
CAWRAQGTDTQYF
>TRBJ1-2|TRBV18|NA|NA
TGTGCCAGCTCACCAGACCGCGCGGGGTCGGGCTACACCTTC
CASSPDRAGSGYTF
>TRBJ2-3|TRBV19|few|NA
TGTGCCAGTAGTATAGGGCTAGCCCCAGATACGCAGTATTTT
CASSIGLAPDTQYF
>TRBJ2-7|TRBV6-5|NA|NA
TGTGCCAGCAGTCGGACACTCTCGAGCCACGAGCAGTACTTC
CASSRTLSSHEQYF
>TRBJ2-2|TRBV7-2|NA|NA
TGTGCCAGCAGCCCCAGACAAGACGGGGAGCTGTTTTTT
CASSPRQDGELFF
>TRBJ1-3|TRBV29-1|once|NA
TGCAGCGTTGGCCTTGCGGGGGCGGGATCGACCATATATTTT
CSVGLAGAGSTIYF
>TRBJ1-2|TRBV6-5|NA|TRBD1
TGTGCCAGCATCCCCGGGGGACAGGGGTATGGCTACACCTTC
CASIPGGQGYGYTF
>TRBJ2-5|TRBV5-1|NA|TRBD1
TGCGCCAGCACCCAATCCACAGGGGGCCCAGAGACCCAGTACTTC
CASTQSTGGPETQYF
>TRBJ1-6|TRBV15|NA|TRBD1
TGTGCCACCAGCAGGGAACAGGGGGTACCCCTCCACTTT
CATSREQGVPLHF
>TRBJ1-5|TRBV3-1/TRBV3-2|NA|NA
TGTGCCAGCAGCCAAGGGGTGGACAGTTATCAGCCCCAGCATTTT
CASSQGVDSYQPQHF
>TRBJ1-2|TRBV19|once|TRBD1
TGTGCCAGTAACAGGGGGACGGTTAACTATGGCTACACCTTC
CASNRGTVNYGYTF